Listed below are T cell receptor beta chains from one sample, sequenced in a study of blood T cells in healthy people across ages. TCRdb itself ran the 5' RACE reads through MiXCR, one entry per CDR3 protein. The sample includes 710,000 or so distinct CDR3 sequences, approximately 22% of them seen just once. The sequenced sample was blood. These receptors were collected from a man aged 65 to 85 in good health. The CDR3 runs from the conserved cysteine through the conserved F or W. The D gene is left open where the match is weak. Size is omitted from some rows. Given values are once, few, many or a class for expanded clones.

cdr3_aa cdr3_nt d_call j_call clone_size v_call
CASSFDGQGSNTEAFF TGCGCCAGCAGCTTTGATGGACAGGGATCGAACACTGAAGCTTTCTTT TRBD1 TRBJ1-1 few TRBV5-1
CANRKSLAGEETQYF TGTGCCAACAGAAAGTCACTAGCGGGGGAAGAGACCCAGTACTTC TRBD2 TRBJ2-5 NA TRBV6-6
CASTGQGPGPYGYTF TGTGCCAGCACCGGACAGGGGCCAGGACCGTATGGCTACACCTTC TRBD1 TRBJ1-2 few TRBV28
CASSQDLISYEQYF TGTGCCAGCAGCCAAGATCTTATCTCCTACGAGCAGTACTTC NA TRBJ2-7 NA TRBV14
CASSLSSWNTEAFF TGCGCCAGCAGCTTGTCTTCCTGGAACACTGAAGCTTTCTTT NA TRBJ1-1 many TRBV5-1
CASSWTSGRAQETQYF TGCGCCAGCAGCTGGACTAGCGGGAGGGCCCAAGAGACCCAGTACTTC TRBD2 TRBJ2-5 NA TRBV5-1
CSARDYGTGGNSPLHF TGCAGTGCTAGAGATTACGGGACAGGGGGTAATTCACCCCTCCACTTT TRBD1 TRBJ1-6 few TRBV20-1
CASSDQGIVQETQYF TGTGCCAGCAGTGACCAGGGGATCGTCCAAGAGACCCAGTACTTC NA TRBJ2-5 NA TRBV2
CASSRLAGVETQYF TGTGCCAGCAGCCGACTAGCGGGAGTGGAGACCCAGTACTTC TRBD2 TRBJ2-5 NA TRBV7-9
CASSLVLGSVTDTQYF TGTGCCAGCAGCTTAGTTCTCGGTTCGGTCACAGATACGCAGTATTTT NA TRBJ2-3 few TRBV7-2
CSVTPDTDTEAFF TGCAGCGTAACCCCCGACACAGACACTGAAGCTTTCTTT NA TRBJ1-1 NA TRBV29-1
CASRFGANYGYTF TGTGCCAGCAGGTTTGGCGCTAACTATGGCTACACCTTC NA TRBJ1-2 NA TRBV25-1
CAISDPGTGGYTF TGTGCCATCAGTGACCCCGGGACAGGTGGCTACACCTTC TRBD1 TRBJ1-2 NA TRBV10-3
CASSPLMDSYEQYF TGTGCCAGCAGCCCGCTGATGGACAGTTACGAGCAGTACTTC NA TRBJ2-7 few TRBV12-3/TRBV12-4
CAIRAQHGNQPQHF TGTGCCATCAGGGCGCAGCATGGCAATCAGCCCCAGCATTTT NA TRBJ1-5 NA TRBV10-3
CASSLRDRHNQPQHF TGTGCCAGCAGCCTCCGGGACAGACACAATCAGCCCCAGCATTTT TRBD1 TRBJ1-5 few TRBV28
CASSQGDEQYF TGTGCCAGCAGCCAAGGGGACGAGCAGTACTTC NA TRBJ2-7 few TRBV3-1
CSATPLGYNEKLFF TGCAGTGCTACCCCCCTTGGATATAATGAAAAACTGTTTTTT NA TRBJ1-4 NA TRBV20-1
CSVFIPGDGYTF TGCAGCGTTTTTATTCCAGGGGACGGCTACACCTTC NA TRBJ1-2 few TRBV29-1
CASSFGTMQNEQFF TGCGCCAGCAGCTTCGGGACTATGCAAAATGAGCAGTTCTTC TRBD2 TRBJ2-1 NA TRBV5-1
CAGSLRTQPGDEQYF TGTGCCGGCAGTTTAAGGACCCAACCTGGCGACGAGCAGTACTTC NA TRBJ2-7 few TRBV12-3/TRBV12-4
CAWTSRAGSGNTIYF TGTGCCTGGACCTCGCGCGCAGGCTCTGGAAACACCATATATTTT NA TRBJ1-3 NA TRBV30
CASSRRGTGNYEQYF TGTGCCAGCAGCCGAAGGGGGACAGGCAACTACGAGCAGTACTTC TRBD1 TRBJ2-7 few TRBV7-8
CASSFTGLTNEKLFF TGTGCCAGCAGCTTTACAGGGTTAACTAATGAAAAACTGTTTTTT NA TRBJ1-4 NA TRBV7-9
CASSPSRLDNEQFF TGTGCCAGCAGCCCCTCCCGCCTAGACAATGAGCAGTTCTTC NA TRBJ2-1 NA TRBV7-2
CARIPLDKSKNIQYF TGTGCCAGGATACCCCTGGACAAGAGTAAAAACATTCAGTACTTC NA TRBJ2-4 few TRBV7-9
CASTGQRTGELFF TGCGCCAGCACGGGACAGCGGACCGGGGAGCTGTTTTTT TRBD1 TRBJ2-2 few TRBV10-2
CSARSRENQPQHF TGCAGTGCTAGGAGCAGGGAAAATCAGCCCCAGCATTTT NA TRBJ1-5 NA TRBV20-1
CASSQGGSGTSSYNEQFF TGTGCCAGCTCACAGGGTGGTAGCGGGACCAGCTCCTACAATGAGCAGTTCTTC TRBD2 TRBJ2-1 few TRBV18
CASSLWTGGNQPQHF TGTGCCAGCAGCTTATGGACAGGGGGCAATCAGCCCCAGCATTTT TRBD1 TRBJ1-5 NA TRBV7-9
CSARRDISNRPQHF TGCAGTGCTAGACGGGACATCAGCAATCGGCCCCAGCATTTT NA TRBJ1-5 NA TRBV20-1
CASSSNTGTYTEAFF TGCGCCAGCAGCTCCAACACCGGGACGTATACTGAAGCTTTCTTT NA TRBJ1-1 few TRBV5-1
CASRQGEEKLFF TGTGCCAGCAGGCAGGGAGAGGAAAAACTGTTTTTT NA TRBJ1-4 many TRBV12-3/TRBV12-4
CASSRDGGSEKLFF TGTGCCAGCAGCCGGGACGGAGGAAGTGAAAAACTGTTTTTT NA TRBJ1-4 NA TRBV5-5
CATSRSGVAGRLAGELFF TGTGCCACCAGCAGAAGTGGCGTAGCGGGAAGGCTGGCCGGGGAGCTGTTTTTT TRBD2 TRBJ2-2 few TRBV15
CASRRGRSYGYTF TGTGCCAGCAGACGAGGACGCAGCTATGGCTACACCTTC NA TRBJ1-2 few TRBV5-6
CASSQGPRLEETQYF TGCGCCAGCAGCCAAGGGCCGAGATTAGAAGAGACCCAGTACTTC NA TRBJ2-5 NA TRBV4-3
CASSVGPNEKLFF TGCGCCAGCAGCGTAGGCCCGAATGAAAAACTGTTTTTT NA TRBJ1-4 many TRBV4-3
CASSPYPGNTIYF TGTGCCAGCAGCCCCTACCCTGGAAACACCATATATTTT NA TRBJ1-3 few TRBV12-3/TRBV12-4
CASKRGSANYGYTF TGTGCCAGCAAACGGGGCTCAGCTAACTATGGCTACACCTTC NA TRBJ1-2 few TRBV6-5
CASSNHREQYF TGTGCCAGTAGCAACCATCGCGAGCAGTACTTC NA TRBJ2-7 few TRBV19
CASSQDGPGSRSNEQFF TGCGCCAGCAGCCAAGATGGCCCGGGATCCCGCTCCAATGAGCAGTTCTTC NA TRBJ2-1 few TRBV4-3
CASSLQGLAKNIQYF TGTGCCAGCAGCTTACAGGGGCTAGCCAAAAACATTCAGTACTTC NA TRBJ2-4 few TRBV11-2
CASSPRQGTGANVLTF TGTGCCAGCAGTCCAAGACAGGGCACCGGGGCCAACGTCCTGACTTTC TRBD1 TRBJ2-6 NA TRBV12-3/TRBV12-4
CSVDGLAGETQYF TGCAGCGTTGACGGACTAGCGGGGGAGACCCAGTACTTC TRBD2 TRBJ2-5 NA TRBV29-1
CSVVAGLSYNEQFF TGCAGCGTGGTAGCGGGACTCTCCTACAATGAGCAGTTCTTC TRBD2 TRBJ2-1 NA TRBV29-1
CASGPQTGTGYYGYTF TGTGCCAGCGGACCACAAACCGGGACAGGCTATTATGGCTACACCTTC TRBD1 TRBJ1-2 few TRBV6-1
CASSPPGSRVNPEAFF TGTGCCAGCAGTCCTCCCGGGTCTAGGGTGAACCCTGAAGCTTTCTTT NA TRBJ1-1 once TRBV12-3/TRBV12-4
CASSLARTGKYNEQFF TGCGCCAGCAGCTTGGCGAGGACAGGAAAATACAATGAGCAGTTCTTC TRBD1 TRBJ2-1 few TRBV5-1
CASSFTAFLSPYEQYF TGTGCCAGCAGCTTTACAGCCTTTTTAAGTCCCTACGAGCAGTACTTC NA TRBJ2-7 many TRBV11-2
CASSPGSCEAFF TGTGCCAGCTCACCAGGGAGTTGCGAAGCTTTCTTT NA TRBJ1-1 NA TRBV18
CASSPALKGNTEAFF TGTGCCAGCAGCCCTGCTTTGAAGGGGAACACTGAAGCTTTCTTT NA TRBJ1-1 many TRBV7-9
CASTPGTRVNIQYF TGTGCCAGCACCCCCGGGACTAGGGTGAACATTCAGTACTTC TRBD2 TRBJ2-4 few TRBV12-3/TRBV12-4
CASSTGPSSYNEQFF TGTGCCAGCAGCACGGGCCCCAGCTCCTACAATGAGCAGTTCTTC NA TRBJ2-1 NA TRBV7-9
CASQEINYEQFF TGTGCCAGCCAGGAGATCAATTATGAGCAGTTCTTC NA TRBJ2-1 NA TRBV13
CASCSTQIGGTNEKLFF TGTGCCAGCTGTTCCACGCAGATAGGGGGAACTAATGAAAAACTGTTTTTT NA TRBJ1-4 NA TRBV12-3/TRBV12-4
CASSQDGGYTEAFF TGTGCCAGCAGCCAAGATGGGGGGTACACTGAAGCTTTCTTT NA TRBJ1-1 few TRBV4-2